This T cell receptor (beta chain) was documented in a study of PD-1 blockade in classical Hodgkin lymphoma (dated by TCRdb to between 2020 and 2021). Study-level background: Nivolumab dosing was 3 mg/kg intravenously every 2 weeks, continuing until either disease progression or unacceptable toxicity. The study used TCR beta sequencing and CyTOF to define a peripheral blood immune signature of response to PD-1 blockade in classical Hodgkin lymphoma. General study outcomes and caveats: Trial patients with a complete response had baseline diversity similar to that of newly diagnosed patients, while partial responders and progressors had significantly lower diversity. CD4+ but not CD8+ TCR diversity rose significantly by C4D1 (p=0.0027 vs p=0.16), most apparent in complete responders (p=0.02). Only a single clinical trial cohort was studied, and what caused the repertoire differences, possibly disease activity or prior therapy, remained undefined. Diversity was lower in patients who began nivolumab less than 1 year after ASCT, so these patients were left out of later analyses to avoid confounding by immune reconstitution. Newly diagnosed patients were reported to have lower baseline TCR diversity than healthy donors, and relapsed/refractory patients were reported to have lower baseline TCR diversity still.

After removal of 5 bases from V and 9 bases from J, the junction retains 9 bases not matched to a gene. The CDR3 starts with the cysteine, ends with the phenylalanine, and has 15 residues. Only CDR3 DNA remains: 45 bases, in frame from the first base. For CDR1 and CDR2, the germline V gene lists MNHEY and SVGAGI. Sample time point, as interpreted from the label and publication: cycle 1 day 1 (C1D1), immediately before nivolumab initiation. Every trial patient had relapsed following autologous stem cell transplantation, and prior brentuximab vedotin exposure was what differed among cohorts A, B and C. The trial cohort was composed of about 60 patients with relapsed/refractory classical Hodgkin lymphoma, for whom complete response, partial response or progressive disease was recorded as best overall response. Single-agent nivolumab was administered to trial patients in the multi-cohort phase II CheckMate 205 trial. Best overall response was determined by an independent review committee according to the 2007 International Working Group response criteria. Trial PBMCs were collected immediately before nivolumab initiation (C1D1) and during therapy at cycle 2 day 1 and cycle 4 day 1. Peripheral blood was collected in 8 mL Vacutainer Cell Preparation Tubes, from which PBMCs were isolated by centrifugation and then cryopreserved.

Genomic DNA was extracted with the Qiagen DNeasy kit from unsorted PBMCs and from negatively selected CD4+ and CD8+ fractions. Using primers that anneal to V and J segments, immunoSEQ multiplex PCR amplified the TCR beta CDR3 regions. A synthetic immune receptor repertoire was used to minimize amplification bias, and any remaining bias was removed computationally after sequencing. As for the authors' bioinformatics: Repertoire diversity was quantified as the Shannon entropy index using custom Python scripts. The unsorted, CD4+ and CD8+ repertoires were each analyzed separately, with the exception of combined analyses, where CD4+ and CD8+ sequences were merged in silico. A clone counted as expanded when the clone's frequency after treatment rose at least 2-fold relative to C1D1, and clones undetected at baseline were given a pseudocount of 0.5. Singleton clones were defined as clones with 0 or 1 copy at C1D1, and non-singleton clones were defined as clones with 2 or more copies. Clones expanded in unsorted samples were annotated as CD4+, CD8+ or unknown by matching protein sequences in sorted samples from the same patient. Wilcoxon tests on paired samples were used to test diversity changes from C1D1 to C4D1. Entries here come from immuneACCESS through TCRdb and include only in-frame sequences with V and J called. Some clones fail to appear in such tables; in the studies checked, an unresolved V gene covers under half of the shortfall, and the cause of the remainder is unknown. That table gives V, J and clone size, and the DNA gave D and trimming. This sample is represented by roughly 40,000 clones; more than 75% of them were singletons. Approximately 8.7% of the sample goes to the ten largest clones.

Note on this clone: Its cognate antigen has yet to be identified. No base-level quality is on record; no much larger clone is a single base apart.

Specimen: peripheral blood mononuclear cells (PBMCs), collected at baseline. The TCR comes from a human donor with classical Hodgkin lymphoma. The chain is encoded by TRBV6-5 joined to TRBJ2-1, with 11 central nucleotides matching TRBD2. In nucleotide form, the sequence is TGTGCCAGCAGTATACTAGCGGGAGTTTCTGGTGAGCAGTTCTTC. This codes for CASSILAGVSGEQFF.